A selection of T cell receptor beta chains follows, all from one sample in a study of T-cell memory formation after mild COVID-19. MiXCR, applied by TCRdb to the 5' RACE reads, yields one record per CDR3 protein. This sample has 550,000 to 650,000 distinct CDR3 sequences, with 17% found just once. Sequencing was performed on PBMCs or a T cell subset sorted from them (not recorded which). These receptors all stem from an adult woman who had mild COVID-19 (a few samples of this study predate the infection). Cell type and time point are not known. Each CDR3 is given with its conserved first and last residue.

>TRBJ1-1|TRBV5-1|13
CASSLDRGAEAFF
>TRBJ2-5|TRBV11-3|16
CASSSYGRTNQETQYF
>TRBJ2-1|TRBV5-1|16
CASSFSSGGPYNEQFF
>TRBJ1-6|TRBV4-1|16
CASSQERAGRDSPLHF
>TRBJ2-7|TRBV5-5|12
CASLAEGYEQYF
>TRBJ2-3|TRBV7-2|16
CASSSTCSALTDTQYF
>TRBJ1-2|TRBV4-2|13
CASSPGEVTGYTF
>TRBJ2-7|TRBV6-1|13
CASRIGLGNEQYF
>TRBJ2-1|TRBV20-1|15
CSAAPTSGKYNEQFF
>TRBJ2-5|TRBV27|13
CASSVAAGGAQYF
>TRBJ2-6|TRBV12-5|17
CASGFAGGVSGANVLTF
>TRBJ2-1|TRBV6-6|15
CASSHTEDYPNEQFF
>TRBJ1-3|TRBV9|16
CASSVVSDISGNTIYF
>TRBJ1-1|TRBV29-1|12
CSVDRGRTEAFF
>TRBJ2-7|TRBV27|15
CASSLRDRVPYEQYF
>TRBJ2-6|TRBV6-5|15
CASSYVRGGANVLTF
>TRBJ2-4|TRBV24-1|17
CATSETPSGGSKNIQYF
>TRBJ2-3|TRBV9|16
CASSAPYRGRTDTQYF
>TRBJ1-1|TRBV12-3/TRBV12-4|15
CASISLRRGDTEAFF
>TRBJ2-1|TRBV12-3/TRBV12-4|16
CASSRHRDYSYNEQFF
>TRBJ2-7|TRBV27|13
CASSLSLDYEQYF
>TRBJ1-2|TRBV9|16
CASSAGEGAAKYGYTF
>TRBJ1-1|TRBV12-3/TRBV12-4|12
CASGPDKSEAFF
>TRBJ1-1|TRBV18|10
CASSGQRVFF
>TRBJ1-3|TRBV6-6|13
CALGGKAGNTIYF
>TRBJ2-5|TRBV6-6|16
CASSYSGQGSRETQYF
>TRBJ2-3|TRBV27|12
CASLRRTDTQYF
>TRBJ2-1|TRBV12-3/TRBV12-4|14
CASSLAGGYNEQFF
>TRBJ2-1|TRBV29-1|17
CSVEGTGGSGRYNEQFF
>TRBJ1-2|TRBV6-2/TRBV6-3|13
CASRRRGLYGYTF
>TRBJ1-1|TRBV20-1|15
CSAKTRDSRATEAFF
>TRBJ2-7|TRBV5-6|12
CASSLAMNEQYF
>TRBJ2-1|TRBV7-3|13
CASSLFQSGEQFF
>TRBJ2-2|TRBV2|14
CASTPDRGTGELFF
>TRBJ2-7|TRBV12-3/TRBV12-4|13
CASSFGAFYEQYF
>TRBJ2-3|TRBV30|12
CAWRNFRDTQYF
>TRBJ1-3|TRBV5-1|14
CASSPDRGGNTIYF
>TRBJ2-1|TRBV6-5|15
CASSYIRASYNEQFF
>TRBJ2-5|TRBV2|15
CASSPPGVNQETQYF
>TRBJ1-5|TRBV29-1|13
CSVAQGLGQPQHF